This is a list of T cell receptor beta chains from one sample in a study of cytomegalovirus exposure and HLA in healthy donors. Assay: immunoSEQ multiplex PCR; the TCRdb copy retains only in-frame clones and omits some. The sample includes 170,000 or so clones, 60% to 85% of them seen just once. Sequencing was carried out using PBMCs. These receptor sequences come from a middle-aged man in good health and CMV-seronegative. The CDR3 runs from the conserved cysteine through the conserved F or W. A D gene is named only where the DNA matches it firmly. Clone size is not always given. Where it is, it says once, few, many or a class for expanded clones.

J gene	V gene	clone size	D gene	CDR3 DNA	CDR3 protein
TRBJ1-5	TRBV2	NA	NA	TGTGCCAGCAGTGAAAACAGGGCGAATCAGCCCCAGCATTTT	CASSENRANQPQHF
TRBJ2-3	TRBV5-1	NA	TRBD2	TGCGCCAGCAGCTTGGCCAGGGAGGGCGATACGCAGTATTTT	CASSLAREGDTQYF
TRBJ2-6	TRBV6-1	NA	NA	TGTGCCAGCAGTGCACGGACAGTTTTGTCCTCTGGGGCCAACGTCCTGACTTTC	CASSARTVLSSGANVLTF
TRBJ2-3	TRBV5-1	NA	NA	TGCGCCAGCAGCGCCAGGGATACGCAGTATTTT	CASSARDTQYF
TRBJ1-1	TRBV19	few	TRBD1	TGTGCCAGTAGTATAGAGTCGAGACAGGGGAACACTGAAGCTTTCTTT	CASSIESRQGNTEAFF
TRBJ2-1	TRBV25-1	NA	TRBD2	TGTGCCAGCAGTGAATCCGAGCGGGATTCCTACAATGAGCAGTTCTTC	CASSESERDSYNEQFF
TRBJ2-7	TRBV25-1	NA	TRBD1	TGTGCCAGCAGAAGACAGGGGACCTACGAGCAGTACTTC	CASRRQGTYEQYF
TRBJ1-6	TRBV25-1	NA	TRBD1	TGTGCCAGCAGTGATCCGGGACAGGGGCCCTCACCCCTCCACTTT	CASSDPGQGPSPLHF
TRBJ1-3	TRBV9	NA	NA	TGTGCCAGCAGCACAACAGGGATCTCTGGAAACACCATATATTTT	CASSTTGISGNTIYF
TRBJ2-2	TRBV15	once	TRBD1	TGTGCCACCGAAACAGGGGGAAGGACCGGGGAGCTGTTTTTT	CATETGGRTGELFF
TRBJ2-7	TRBV7-3	once	NA	TGTGCCAGCAGCTTAACGCCCCTCCAGGGCGAGCAGTACTTC	CASSLTPLQGEQYF
TRBJ2-7	TRBV18	NA	NA	TGTGCCAGCTCACCACGGTCGGGTTTCGTCTCCTACGAGCAGTACTTC	CASSPRSGFVSYEQYF
TRBJ2-5	TRBV7-9	NA	TRBD1	TGTGCCAGCAGTAATACCGGGACAGGGGAAGAGACCCAGTACTTC	CASSNTGTGEETQYF
TRBJ1-3	TRBV10-1	once	NA	TGCGCCAGCCCGAACGGTCAGACAGGAAACACCATATATTTT	CASPNGQTGNTIYF
TRBJ1-1	TRBV7-6	NA	NA	TGTGCCAGCAGCTTCCGGACAGATATGAACACTGAAGCTTTCTTT	CASSFRTDMNTEAFF
TRBJ2-5	TRBV5-1	NA	NA	TGCGCCAGCAGCTCCGCAGACAGGCCCTTACAAGAGACCCAGTACTTC	CASSSADRPLQETQYF
TRBJ2-1	TRBV7-2	NA	NA	TGTGCCAGCCGGAGTGGGCAGTTCTTC	CASRSGQFF
TRBJ2-5	TRBV2	NA	NA	TGTGCCGGGAGGCAGGAAGAGACCCAGTACTTC	CAGRQEETQYF
TRBJ2-5	TRBV19	NA	NA	TGTGCCAGTAGTATAAGGGTAGGGGGGGGTAGGTACTTC	CASSIRVGGGRYF
TRBJ1-2	TRBV6-5	NA	NA	TGTGCCAGCTTTAACACCGGCTCCAGGGGCTACACCTTC	CASFNTGSRGYTF
TRBJ2-2	TRBV14	NA	NA	TGTGCCAGCAGCCCCGGAGCTGTCGGGGAGCTGTTTTTT	CASSPGAVGELFF
TRBJ1-5	TRBV4-3	NA	NA	TGCGCCAGCAGCCAAGATATAGGCAGGGCCCAGCCCCAGCATTTT	CASSQDIGRAQPQHF
TRBJ2-1	TRBV7-2	NA	TRBD1	TGTGCCAGCAGCTTAGAGGGACAGAAGAACAATGAGCAGTTCTTC	CASSLEGQKNNEQFF
TRBJ2-1	TRBV6-1	NA	NA	TGTGCCAGCAGTGAAGCGGAGGGGGGGGGTTACAATGAGCAGTTCTTC	CASSEAEGGGYNEQFF
TRBJ2-3	TRBV5-6	NA	NA	TGTGCCAGCAGCTTGTTGTCCGGCGGCGGTCAGGGGCCAGATACGCAGTATTTT	CASSLLSGGGQGPDTQYF
TRBJ2-2	TRBV5-1	NA	TRBD1	TGCGCCAGCAGCTCCGGGACAGGGAACGGGGAGCTGTTTTTT	CASSSGTGNGELFF
TRBJ2-7	TRBV4-1	NA	TRBD2	TGCGCCAGCAGCGTGGGACTAGCGGGATCTTACGAGCAGTACTTC	CASSVGLAGSYEQYF
TRBJ1-4	TRBV7-2	NA	TRBD1	TGTGCCAGCAGCCCCGACAGGGGTGATGAAAAACTGTTTTTT	CASSPDRGDEKLFF
TRBJ1-1	TRBV5-1	once	NA	TGCGCCAGCAGCTTGGTTGGGGGCCGGATGAACACTGAAGCTTTCTTT	CASSLVGGRMNTEAFF
TRBJ2-7	TRBV7-2	NA	TRBD2	TGTGCCAGCAGCTTGGGGCTAGCGGACTCCTACGAGCAGTACTTC	CASSLGLADSYEQYF
TRBJ2-5	TRBV2	NA	NA	TGTGCCAGCAGGAGGGAGAGGGGGCAAGAGACCCAGTACTTC	CASRRERGQETQYF
TRBJ2-6	TRBV30	once	NA	TGTGCCTGGAGTACTGGGACTTCGGGGGCCAACGTCCTGACTTTC	CAWSTGTSGANVLTF
TRBJ2-1	TRBV2	NA	TRBD2	TGTGCCAGCAGTGCGACTAGCGCTAGCGAGCAGTTCTTC	CASSATSASEQFF
TRBJ2-7	TRBV5-6	NA	TRBD2	TGTGCCAGCAGCAACCCCGGCGGGAGGGCCTCCTACGAGCAGTACTTC	CASSNPGGRASYEQYF
TRBJ2-7	TRBV4-3	NA	TRBD2	TGCGCCAGCAGCCAAGGGGGAGGGGCCCCCTACGAGCAGTACTTC	CASSQGGGAPYEQYF
TRBJ2-5	TRBV25-1	NA	TRBD2	TGTGCCAGCAGTCGGACTAGCGGGGGGGGGCAAGAGACCCAGTACTTC	CASSRTSGGGQETQYF
TRBJ2-5	TRBV6-5	NA	NA	TGTGCCAGCAGCAGACTCGTCTGGGAGACCCAGTACTTC	CASSRLVWETQYF
TRBJ2-2	TRBV6-5	NA	TRBD2	TGTGCCAGCAGTTACTCGGGATCCGGGAGGAGCGGGGAGCTGTTTTTT	CASSYSGSGRSGELFF
TRBJ2-3	TRBV4-3	NA	NA	TGCGCCAGCAGCCAAGCTTGGGGGGCGGGGGGCACAGATACGCAGTATTTT	CASSQAWGAGGTDTQYF
TRBJ1-2	TRBV18	NA	NA	TGTGCCAGCTCTCTGATCAACGGGGAGCTTGCCTCCAACTATGGCTACACCTTC	CASSLINGELASNYGYTF
TRBJ2-7	TRBV7-9	NA	NA	TGTGCCAGCAGCGCCTCTAGCGAAAAGGACGAGCAGTACTTC	CASSASSEKDEQYF
TRBJ2-2	TRBV7-9	NA	NA	TGTGCCAGCAGCCCCTCACAGGGTCCCGGGGAGCTGTTTTTT	CASSPSQGPGELFF
TRBJ1-1	TRBV15	NA	NA	TGTGCCACCAGCAGAGCAGTAGCGGGGGCTTCAGAAGCTTTCTTT	CATSRAVAGASEAFF
TRBJ1-2	TRBV5-6	few	NA	TGTGCCACCAACCGTGGGGGGGCCTATGGCTACACCTTC	CATNRGGAYGYTF
TRBJ2-7	TRBV18	NA	NA	TGTGCCAGCTCACCTAGGCAGGGTTATGCCTACGAGCAGTACTTC	CASSPRQGYAYEQYF
TRBJ2-6	TRBV15	few	NA	TGTGCCACCAGCAGAGTTGGTCAGTCTGGGGCCAACGTCCTGACTTTC	CATSRVGQSGANVLTF
TRBJ1-1	TRBV7-9	NA	NA	TGTGCCAGCAACCATAGAGGGATCGGCACTGAAGCTTTCTTT	CASNHRGIGTEAFF
TRBJ1-4	TRBV25-1	NA	NA	TGTGCCAGCAAACCCTGGGGGGGCCGGGGAGATGAAAAACTGTTTTTT	CASKPWGGRGDEKLFF